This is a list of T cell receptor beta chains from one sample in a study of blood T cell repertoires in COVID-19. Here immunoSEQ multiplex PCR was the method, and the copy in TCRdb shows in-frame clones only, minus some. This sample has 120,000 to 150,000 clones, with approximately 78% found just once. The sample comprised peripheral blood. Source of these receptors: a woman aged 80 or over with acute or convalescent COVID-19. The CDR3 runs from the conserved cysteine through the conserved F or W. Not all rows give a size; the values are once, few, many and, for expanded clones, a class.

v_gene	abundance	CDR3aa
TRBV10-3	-	CAISADRAVNGYTF
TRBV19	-	CASSTPTSGRGEQFF
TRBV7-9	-	CASSGRVSGQPQHF
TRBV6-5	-	CASSYSTRDYNEQFF
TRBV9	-	CASSVGPGTLYGYTF
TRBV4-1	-	CASSQSSRLAGLDEQFF
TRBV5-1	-	CASSLNDRAGNTIYF
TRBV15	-	CATSQLGAAQYF
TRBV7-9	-	CASSLTSGRYNEQFF
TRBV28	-	CASSNRGRHQPQHF
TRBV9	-	CASSQTSGSTDTQYF
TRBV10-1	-	CASSESSGYGYTF
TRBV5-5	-	CASSYRGGQPQHF
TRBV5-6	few	CASRYAGTGWETQYF
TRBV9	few	CASSAYRGTNEKLFF